This T cell receptor beta chain is from a study of control samples from healthy donors and cancer patients. The table came from immunoSEQ multiplex PCR; TCRdb's copy has only in-frame clones and leaves some out. Of under 150,000 clones in the sample, approximately 90% were seen once. What was sequenced was blood. The source of this sequence is a middle-aged man in good health.

The CDR3 sequence is CATSDFLEDGYTF. The CDR3 DNA reads TGTGCCACCAGTGATTTTTTGGAGGATGGCTACACCTTC. The chain links TRBV24-1 to TRBJ1-2; D gene unclear. The germline V gene encodes CDR1 KGHDR and CDR2 SFDVKD. V lost 1 base and J 6 bases, leaving 8 bases between the germline ends. The CDR3 has 13 residues.